A selection of T cell receptor beta chains follows, all from one sample in a study of PD-L1 blockade in urothelial cancer. TCRdb's copy holds only in-frame clones and misses some; the assay was immunoSEQ multiplex PCR. The sample contains roughly 45,000 clones, approximately 80% of which appear only once. The specimen comprised PBMCs, sampled around atezolizumab (anti-PD-L1) treatment. The receptors come from a man between 65 and 79 years old with urothelial cancer. CDR3s leave out the opening cysteine and the closing phenylalanine or tryptophan.

ASSREVTYEQY TRBJ2-7 TRBV6-5
ATSRDRSQGNIQY TRBJ2-4 TRBV15
ASSLSSVSYEQY TRBJ2-7 TRBV6-1
ASSASGSLEQF TRBJ2-1 TRBV2
ASNPPSGNTIY TRBJ1-3 TRBV6-5
ASSQVRAGEQY TRBJ2-7 TRBV14
SVVGQGAVGNTIY TRBJ1-3 TRBV29-1
ASSYSGGSGANVLT TRBJ2-6 TRBV6-5
ASTKQGASSGELF TRBJ2-2 TRBV28
ASSKQGANEKLF TRBJ1-4 TRBV7-9
ASSRDWNTEAF TRBJ1-1 TRBV7-3
ASRRMAPSYEQY TRBJ2-7 TRBV2
ASSQVSFAGGEYEQY TRBJ2-7 TRBV4-1
ASSLAGPGYGYT TRBJ1-2 TRBV5-1
SVTSSGNTIY TRBJ1-3 TRBV29-1
ASSPSQGAEAF TRBJ1-1 TRBV18
AISGTGTYSYEQY TRBJ2-7 TRBV10-3
ASSVRDRDQETQY TRBJ2-5 TRBV9
ASSSLAGAYNEQF TRBJ2-1 TRBV11-3
ASSPTLAGSYEQY TRBJ2-7 TRBV19
ASGTEFFSGANVLT TRBJ2-6 TRBV5-5
ASSSKDRTSYEQY TRBJ2-7 TRBV5-4
ASSYRSLIYNEQF TRBJ2-1 TRBV6-5